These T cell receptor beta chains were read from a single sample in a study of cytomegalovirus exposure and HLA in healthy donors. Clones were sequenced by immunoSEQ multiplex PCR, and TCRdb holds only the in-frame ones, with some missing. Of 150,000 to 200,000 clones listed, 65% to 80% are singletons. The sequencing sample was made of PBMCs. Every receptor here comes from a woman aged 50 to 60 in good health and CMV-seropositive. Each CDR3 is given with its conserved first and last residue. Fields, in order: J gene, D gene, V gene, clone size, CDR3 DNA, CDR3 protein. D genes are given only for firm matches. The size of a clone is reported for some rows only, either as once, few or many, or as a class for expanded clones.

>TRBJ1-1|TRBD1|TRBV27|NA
TGTGCCAGCAGTCTCGACAGGGGTACTGAAGCTTTCTTT
CASSLDRGTEAFF
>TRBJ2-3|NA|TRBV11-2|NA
TGTGCCAGCAGCCAAGTGGGGGGTTACTCAGATACGCAGTATTTT
CASSQVGGYSDTQYF
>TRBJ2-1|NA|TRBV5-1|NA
TGCGCCAGCAGCTTGTTAGTGGGGGCCACGGATGAGCAGTTCTTC
CASSLLVGATDEQFF
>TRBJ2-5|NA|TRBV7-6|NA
TGTGCCAGCAGCCCCCCCGACAATCAAGAGACCCAGTACTTC
CASSPPDNQETQYF
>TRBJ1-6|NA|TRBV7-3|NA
TGTGCCAGCAGCCTATATAGTAATTCACCCCTCCACTTT
CASSLYSNSPLHF
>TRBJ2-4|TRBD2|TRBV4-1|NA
TGCGCCAGCAGCCAAGGGTCCGCGCGGGGGAACAAAAACATTCAGTACTTC
CASSQGSARGNKNIQYF
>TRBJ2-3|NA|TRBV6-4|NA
TGTGCCAGCAGTACGGGGGAGAGCACAGATACGCAGTATTTT
CASSTGESTDTQYF
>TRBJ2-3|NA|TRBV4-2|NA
TGTGCCAGCAGCCCTAACACAGATACGCAGTATTTT
CASSPNTDTQYF
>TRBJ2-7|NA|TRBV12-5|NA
TGTGCTAGTGGTTTGGTACAAGGAGGACTCGGCTACGAGCAGTACTTC
CASGLVQGGLGYEQYF
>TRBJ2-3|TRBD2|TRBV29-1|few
TGCAGCGTGTCCCGAGCGGGGGGGCTTTCTGATACGCAGTATTTT
CSVSRAGGLSDTQYF
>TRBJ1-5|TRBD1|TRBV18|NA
TGTGCCAGCTCACGAGGGACAGGGGGCAATCAGCCCCAGCATTTT
CASSRGTGGNQPQHF
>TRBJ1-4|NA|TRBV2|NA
TGTGCCAGCAGTTTAGATAGTGAAAAACTGTTTTTT
CASSLDSEKLFF
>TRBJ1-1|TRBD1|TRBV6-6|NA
TGTGCCACCCCTCACGCGGACAGGGAAGGGGACACTGAAGCTTTCTTT
CATPHADREGDTEAFF
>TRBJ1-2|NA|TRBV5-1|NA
TGCGCCAGCAGCTTGTATACAGCAGCTAACTATGGCTACACCTTC
CASSLYTAANYGYTF
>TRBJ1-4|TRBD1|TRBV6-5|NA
TGTGCCAGCAGTTACGGAGGACAGGGGTTTGAAAAACTGTTTTTT
CASSYGGQGFEKLFF
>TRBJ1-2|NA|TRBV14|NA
TGTGCCAGCAGCCAAGGACAGACAGCTAACTATGGCTACACCTTC
CASSQGQTANYGYTF
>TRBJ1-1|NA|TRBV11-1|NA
TGTGCCAGCAGTCCGGTTGGGGGGGTGAACACTGAAGCTTTCTTT
CASSPVGGVNTEAFF
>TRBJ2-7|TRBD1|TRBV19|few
TGTGCCAGTACGGGACAGTTCACCTACGAGCAGTACTTC
CASTGQFTYEQYF
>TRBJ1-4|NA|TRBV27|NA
TGTGCCAGCAGGACTGAGGGAGCAACTAATGAAAAACTGTTTTTT
CASRTEGATNEKLFF
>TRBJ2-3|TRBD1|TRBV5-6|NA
TGTGCCAGCAGTAGACGGACAGGGGGACCTCATACGCAGTATTTT
CASSRRTGGPHTQYF
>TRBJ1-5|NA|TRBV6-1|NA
TGTGCCAGCAGTGAAGCGTCCTTTCAGCCCCAGCATTTT
CASSEASFQPQHF
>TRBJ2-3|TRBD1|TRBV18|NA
TGTGCCAGCTCACCGCGTGGACAGGGGAAGTCCACAGATACGCAGTATTTT
CASSPRGQGKSTDTQYF
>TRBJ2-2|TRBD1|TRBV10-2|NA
TGCGCCAGCAATTGGCAGGGGGCCACCGGGGAGCTGTTTTTT
CASNWQGATGELFF
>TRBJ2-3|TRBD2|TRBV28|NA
TGTGCCAGCGGGGAGCGGGGGGTGCTCGATGATACGCAGTATTTT
CASGERGVLDDTQYF
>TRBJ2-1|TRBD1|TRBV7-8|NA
TGTGCCAGCAGCTCCCAGGGGGCTGGGGAGCAGTTCTTC
CASSSQGAGEQFF
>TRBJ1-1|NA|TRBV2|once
TGTGCCAGCAGTCCGGGGGACGGACGAGATGAAGCTTTCTTT
CASSPGDGRDEAFF
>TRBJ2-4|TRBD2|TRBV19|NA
TGTGCCAGTAGTACCGGGAGGGGAGGCGCCAAAAACATTCAGTACTTC
CASSTGRGGAKNIQYF
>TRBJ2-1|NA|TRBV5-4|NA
TGTGCCAGCAGTCTGCAGGGGAATCATGAGCAGTTCTTC
CASSLQGNHEQFF
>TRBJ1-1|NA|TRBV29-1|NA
TGCAGCGTTGAAGGAGAACGGAACACTGAAGCTTTCTTT
CSVEGERNTEAFF
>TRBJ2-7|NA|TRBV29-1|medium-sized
TGCAGCGCAATAACATACCTCTCCTACGAGCAGTACTTC
CSAITYLSYEQYF
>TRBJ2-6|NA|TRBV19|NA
TGTGCCAGTACCCATTCTGGGGCCAACGTCCTGACTTTC
CASTHSGANVLTF
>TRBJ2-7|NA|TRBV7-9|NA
TGTTCCAGCAGCTCTAAAACAGGGCGTTCCTACGAGCAGTACTTC
CSSSSKTGRSYEQYF
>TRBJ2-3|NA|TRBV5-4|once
TGTGCCAGCAGCTCTGGCCTGGGGGGGCCAGATACGCAGTATTTT
CASSSGLGGPDTQYF
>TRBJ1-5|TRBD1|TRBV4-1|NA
TGCGCCAGCAGCCAAGTTACCGGGACAGGGAACATTAATCAGCCCCAGCATTTT
CASSQVTGTGNINQPQHF
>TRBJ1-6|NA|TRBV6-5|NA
TGTGCCAGCAGTCCCCACGGGGCACCCCTCCACTTT
CASSPHGAPLHF
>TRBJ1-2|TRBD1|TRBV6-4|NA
TGTGCCAGCTCAACGAGAAACCGGGACAGGGCGGGTCAGGCCTATGGCTACACCTTC
CASSTRNRDRAGQAYGYTF
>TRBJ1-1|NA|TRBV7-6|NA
TGTGCCAGCAGCTTGTTGGGGAGTACTGAAGCTTTCTTT
CASSLLGSTEAFF
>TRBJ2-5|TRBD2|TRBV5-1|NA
TGCGCCAGCAGCTTGGTTCTTGGTAGCGGGGGTTCCGGGGAAGAGACCCAGTACTTC
CASSLVLGSGGSGEETQYF
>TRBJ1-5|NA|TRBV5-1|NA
TGCGCCAGCAGCTTGGGAGGTCCCAATCAGCCCCAGCATTTT
CASSLGGPNQPQHF
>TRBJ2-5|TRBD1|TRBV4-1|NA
TGCGCCAGCAGCCACGGGACAGGGGAGACCCAGTACTTC
CASSHGTGETQYF